This T cell receptor beta chain was sequenced in a study of regulatory T cells in long-lasting Graves disease. Overall study context: Prior antithyroid drug treatment in newly diagnosed Graves' patients lasted under 3 months. General observations from the study: Small numbers of samples may have cut accuracy.

TCR beta libraries were built with iRepertoire HTBI primers and Arm-PCR of CDR3 regions. MiXCR was run by TCRdb on the multiplex PCR reads, yielding one entry per CDR3 protein. This table holds 350,000 to 500,000 distinct CDR3 sequences, around 17% found once. This clonotype was found many times. The antigen is not known. The CDR3 totals 15 residues. Germline V gene sequence: CDR1 SQVTM, CDR2 ANQGSEA. Germline trimming cut 4 bases from V and 1 base from J; bases unmatched to any gene: 6. Time point denoted: newly diagnosed GD, antithyroid drugs for less than 3 months. TCR sequences were obtained from RNA taken from PBMCs. Approximately 9.9-milliliter peripheral blood samples went into EDTA tubes. These data were also filed under a second study, of T cells in Graves' hyperthyroidism and ophthalmopathy.

The sequence derives from a woman aged 18-30 years with Graves disease. Material: peripheral blood mononuclear cells (PBMCs), obtained at new diagnosis, from a patient treated with antithyroid drugs. The rearrangement joins TRBV29-1 to TRBJ2-5; 10 nucleotides align to TRBD1. CDR3 sequence: CSVALTGGVQETQYF. The DNA for the CDR3 is TGCAGCGTTGCTTTGACAGGGGGCGTCCAAGAGACCCAGTACTTC. The complete variable domain, with remaining parts taken from reference TRBV29-1 and TRBJ2-5, reads SAVISQKPSRDICQRGTSLTIQCQVDSQVTMMFWYRQQPGQSLTLIATANQGSEATYESGFVIDKFPISRPNLTFSTLTVSNMSPEDSSIYLCSVALTGGVQETQYFGPGTRLLVL.